Each of the 13 T cell receptor beta chains below was sequenced from the same sample in a study of blood T cells in healthy people across ages (dated by TCRdb to the mid-2010s). Library creation used 5' RACE. The data were produced on an Illumina HiSeq 2500. A second roughly 7 to 12 cycle PCR used a sample-barcoded 5' primer and a J-beta primer mix. TCRdb reran the public reads through fastp at Q25 and MiXCR, keeping productive beta chains. Rows merge per CDR3 protein into single entries with the most common DNA and genes. The sample has 1.5 million to 2 million distinct CDR3 sequences on record, around 48% of them singletons. The ten largest clonotypes hold around 2.1% of the sample. Sequencing was performed on blood. Receptors originate from a middle-aged woman in good health.

The chain has TRBV2 and TRBJ1-2; 7 nucleotides agree with TRBD1. Trimming at V came to 6 bases and at J to 5 bases, leaving 18 bases not matched to a gene. The V gene's germline CDR1 is SNHLY and CDR2 FYNNEI. The CDR3 is 17 residues long. The CDR3 DNA sequence: TGTGCCAGCAGAAGCCCGGGACAGATGTTAGTTCTGTATGGCTACACCTTC. The encoded protein is CASRSPGQMLVLYGYTF. The full variable domain, with the rest looked up from reference TRBV2 and TRBJ1-2, is EPEVTQTPSHQVTQMGQEVILRCVPISNHLYFYWYRQILGQKVEFLVSFYNNEISEKSEIFDDQFSVERPDGSNFTLKIRSTKLEDSAMYFCASRSPGQMLVLYGYTFGSGTRLTVV.

This clonotype was picked up a small number of times. V gene TRBV15 combines with J gene TRBJ2-7; 8 bases match TRBD1. CDR1 and CDR2 from the germline V gene are LNHNV and YYDKDF (reference sequence). Germline trimming cut 2 bases from V and 1 base from J; bases unmatched to any gene: 13. The CDR3 length is 18 residues. The CDR3 coding sequence is TGTGCCACCAGCAGATTCAAAGGGACAGGTTTCAATTCCTACGAGCAGTACTTC. Translating it yields CATSRFKGTGFNSYEQYF.

This clonotype was detected only a few times. The chain uses TRBV13 and TRBJ2-4, with D hard to call. Trimming removed 1 base at V and 0 bases at J, with 4 bases between. Germline V CDR1 and CDR2: PRHDT, FYEKMQ (reference sequence). This CDR3 has 14 residues. Here the CDR3 reads CASSLDVAKNIQYF. The CDR3 nucleotides read TGTGCCAGCAGCTTAGACGTAGCCAAAAACATTCAGTACTTC.

The V call is TRBV27, the J call TRBJ2-3, with D unresolved. Trimming removed 4 bases at V and 13 bases at J, with 15 bases between. Per the germline V gene, CDR1 is MNHEY and CDR2 is SMNVEV (reference sequence). The CDR3 has 12 amino acids. CDR3 in DNA: TGTGCCAGCAGTTACGGACCCCTTCAGGAGTATTTT. Protein: CASSYGPLQEYF.

This clonotype was counted only a few times. The chain couples TRBV5-1 to TRBJ2-1; 10 bases fit TRBD1. This CDR3 has 14 amino acids. The germline gives CDR1 SGHRS, CDR2 YFSETQ. With V trimmed by 3 bases and J by 6 bases, 3 bases remained unmatched. CDR3: CASSWWTGGNEQFF. Written as DNA, the CDR3 is TGCGCCAGCAGCTGGTGGACAGGGGGCAATGAGCAGTTCTTC.

This rearrangement joins TRBV19 to TRBJ2-6; tentatively, D is TRBD1 (6 bases). Germline CDR1 and CDR2: LNHDA and SQIVND (reference sequence). The CDR3 length is 16 residues. The ends were cut back, 6 bases at V and 0 bases at J, with 12 bases in the middle. The CDR3 here is CASSMGQTSGANVLTF. The CDR3, as DNA: TGTGCCAGTAGCATGGGACAAACCTCTGGGGCCAACGTCCTGACTTTC.

This clonotype was counted between two and nine times. V gene TRBV5-1 combines with J gene TRBJ2-5; TRBD2 matches 9 bases. Germline values: CDR1 SGHRS, CDR2 YFSETQ. V gave up 0 bases and J gave up 4 bases; unmatched junction bases: 7. The CDR3 is 16 residues long. The DNA of the CDR3 is TGCGCCAGCAGCTTGGAACCTAGCGGGGTAGGAGAGACCCAGTACTTC. Protein product: CASSLEPSGVGETQYF.

The chain joins TRBV6-5 to TRBJ2-1; D unclear. Germline loops: CDR1 MNHEY, CDR2 SVGAGI. CDR3 length: 15 residues. V lost 3 bases, J lost 4 bases, and 13 bases lay in between. Here the CDR3 DNA reads TGTGCCAGCAGTTATTCAGGACCATCATACAATGAGCAGTTCTTC. Amino acid sequence: CASSYSGPSYNEQFF.

The chain has TRBV5-6 and TRBJ2-3; D is undetermined. Germline CDR1 reads SGHDT; CDR2 reads YYEEEE. The CDR3 loop spans 13 amino acids. Trimming took off 1 base at V and 1 base at J, with 4 bases between the two ends. CDR3 DNA: TGTGCCAGCAGCTTGATGCGCACAGATACGCAGTATTTT. This sequence encodes CASSLMRTDTQYF. The full variable domain, rest sourced from reference TRBV5-6 and TRBJ2-3, is DAGVTQSPTHLIKTRGQQVTLRCSPKSGHDTVSWYQQALGQGPQFIFQYYEEEERQRGNFPDRFSGHQFPNYSSELNVNALLLGDSALYLCASSLMRTDTQYFGPGTRLTVL.

This chain joins TRBV28 and TRBJ2-1; D unclear. V lost 6 bases and J lost 10, with 13 bases in between. This CDR3 has 12 amino acids. Per the germline V gene, CDR1 is MDHEN and CDR2 is SYDVKM. The CDR3 DNA sequence: TGTGCCAGCAGGGCTAGAGGCTTCGAGCAGTTCTTC. Amino acid sequence: CASRARGFEQFF.

This clonotype was recorded a few times. The V and J genes are TRBV29-1 and TRBJ2-3, with D tentatively TRBD2 (6 bases). This CDR3 is 14 amino acids long. The V and J ends lost 2 bases and 4 bases respectively, with 13 bases between them. The germline gives CDR1 SQVTM, CDR2 ANQGSEA. The CDR3 sequence is CSVELAERSDTQYF. Written as DNA, the CDR3 is TGCAGCGTTGAATTAGCGGAACGGTCAGATACGCAGTATTTT.

V usage is TRBV12-3 or TRBV12-4 and J usage is TRBJ2-3; TRBD2 agrees at 7 bases. After removal of 5 bases from V and 2 bases from J, the junction contained 13 bases not matched to a gene. CDR3 length equals 17 residues. Written as DNA, the CDR3 is TGTGCCAGCAGTCTGGGCCAAAACGGGGGGTACACAGATACGCAGTATTTT. Residues: CASSLGQNGGYTDTQYF.

The rearrangement uses TRBV10-2 and TRBJ2-5; TRBD2 matches 7 bases. CDR1 and CDR2 from the germline V gene are WSHSY and SAAADI. V trimming: 2 bases; J trimming: 3 bases; junction bases outside the gene matches: 6. CDR3 size: 15 residues. This CDR3 reads CASSEGGGGEETQYF. The DNA of the CDR3 is TGCGCCAGCAGTGAGGGTGGGGGGGGTGAAGAGACCCAGTACTTC.